Listed here is a single TCR beta chain. As yet, its antigen is unknown. This specimen belongs to a study of cytomegalovirus exposure and HLA in healthy donors. Whole-study findings and limits: The study designated 164 TCR beta chains cytomegalovirus-associated. Several of the most significant clusters were apparently associated with common viral pathogens in a later analysis. HLA alleles showed associations with fewer than 20,000 TCR beta sequences in a later analysis, at a 0.05 false discovery rate. It was assumed in the presence/absence analyses that sequencing depth was roughly uniform across donors.

The PCR made use of 60 Vbeta and 13 Jbeta primers. TCRdb's copy holds only in-frame clones and misses some; the assay was immunoSEQ multiplex PCR. The table lists around 190,000 clones, 75% to 80% of them singletons. The CDR3 covers 14 residues. CDR1 is ENHRY and CDR2 is SYGVKD in the germline V gene. V was pared by 10 bases and J by 3 bases, with 6 bases of the junction left unmatched. The sample was PBMCs. This chain connects TRBV10-3 to TRBJ2-1; the match to TRBD2 covers 10 bases. The receptor was derived from a female donor in good health and CMV-seronegative. CDR3: CASASGGVYNEQFF. DNA for the CDR3: TGTGCCAGTGCTAGCGGGGGTGTCTACAATGAGCAGTTCTTC.